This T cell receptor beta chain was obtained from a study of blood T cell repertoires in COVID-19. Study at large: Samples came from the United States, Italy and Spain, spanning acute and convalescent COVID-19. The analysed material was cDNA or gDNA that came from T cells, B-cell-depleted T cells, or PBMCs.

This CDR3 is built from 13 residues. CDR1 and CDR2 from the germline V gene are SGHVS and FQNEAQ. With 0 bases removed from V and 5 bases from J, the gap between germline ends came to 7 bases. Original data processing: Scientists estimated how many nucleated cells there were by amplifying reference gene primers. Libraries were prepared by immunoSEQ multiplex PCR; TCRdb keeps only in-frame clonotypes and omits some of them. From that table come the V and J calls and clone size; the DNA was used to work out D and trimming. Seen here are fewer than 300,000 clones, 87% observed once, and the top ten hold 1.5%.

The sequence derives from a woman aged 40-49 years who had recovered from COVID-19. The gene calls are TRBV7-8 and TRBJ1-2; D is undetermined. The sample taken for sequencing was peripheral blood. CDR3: CASSLAAVYGYTF. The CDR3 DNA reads TGTGCCAGCAGCTTAGCGGCAGTTTATGGCTACACCTTC.